Listed here are 24 T cell receptor beta chains from one sample, sequenced in a study of T cells after posttransplantation cyclophosphamide. Measured with immunoSEQ multiplex PCR; TCRdb has only the in-frame clones, and not every one. The sample carries about 3,600 clones, roughly 68% recorded once. The sequencing input was memory CD8+ T cells sorted from blood. All receptors derive from a middle-aged man.

The CDR3 here is CSVEDSEPPSGGAGEQFF. The CDR3 coding sequence is TGCAGCGTTGAAGATAGTGAACCCCCTAGCGGGGGGGCAGGGGAGCAGTTCTTC. The rearrangement joins TRBV29-1 to TRBJ2-1; 12 nucleotides match TRBD2. This CDR3 spans 18 amino acids. Trimming took 0 bases from V and 10 from J; bases not matched to a gene: 16. Looked up from germline, CDR1 is SQVTM and CDR2 is ANQGSEA.

This chain connects TRBV4-3 to TRBJ1-4; D call uncertain. Germline V gene sequence: CDR1 LGHNA, CDR2 YSLEER. The V and J ends lost 4 bases and 3 bases respectively, with 12 bases between them. The CDR3 has 15 residues. CDR3 in DNA: TGCGCCAGCAGCCTGACCGACAACTCTAATGAAAAACTGTTTTTT. Its protein product is CASSLTDNSNEKLFF.

J is TRBJ2-3 and V is TRBV7-3, with D possibly being TRBD2 (6 bases). Deletions cut 2 bases from V and 3 bases from J, with 9 bases between. Germline lookup yields CDR1 SGHTA and CDR2 FQGTGA. The CDR3 is made up of 14 amino acids. CDR3 DNA sequence: TGTGCCAGCAGCTTAGATGCGGGGACAGATACGCAGTATTTT. Translation: CASSLDAGTDTQYF.

The V gene is TRBV27, the J gene TRBJ1-5; 7 nucleotides match TRBD1. Germline V gives CDR1 MNHEY, CDR2 SMNVEV (reference sequence). Unmatched junction bases numbered 1, after V lost 8 bases and J lost 3 bases. CDR3 length: 12 amino acids. The CDR3 region has the DNA TGTGCCAGCGGACAGGCCAATCAGCCCCAGCATTTT. Translated, it gives CASGQANQPQHF.

This chain links TRBV7-8 with TRBJ1-1; the D gene is possibly TRBD1 (5 bases). V lost 1 base to trimming and J lost 7 bases, with 19 bases between them. There are 16 residues in the CDR3. Germline V gene sequence: CDR1 SGHVS, CDR2 FQNEAQ. Here the CDR3 DNA reads TGTGCCAGCAGCTTAGGAGGTTCGAGGACGGGGGGTGAAGCTTTCTTT. Translated, it gives CASSLGGSRTGGEAFF.

The chain recombines TRBV7-3 with TRBJ2-1, with D possibly being TRBD1 (6 bases). Germline V gene data show CDR1 as SGHTA and CDR2 as FQGTGA. Trimming stripped 3 bases from V and 3 bases from J, with 6 bases between. There are 13 residues in the CDR3. The chain's CDR3 is CASSLDSYNEQFF. CDR3 DNA sequence: TGTGCCAGCAGCTTGGACAGCTACAATGAGCAGTTCTTC.

The CDR3 sequence: CASSVDAGYEQYF. For the CDR3, the DNA is TGTGCCAGCAGCGTAGACGCGGGCTACGAGCAGTACTTC. The chain uses TRBV9 and TRBJ2-7; TRBD2 might be the D (5 bases). The CDR3 runs to 13 residues. The V gene's germline CDR1 is SGDLS and CDR2 YYNGEE. V was pared by 0 bases and J by 3 bases, with 7 bases between.

This rearrangement joins TRBV11-2 to TRBJ2-7; 7 nucleotides match TRBD2. This CDR3 spans 15 amino acids. The germline V gene has CDR1 SGHAT and CDR2 FQNNGV. Trimming removed 0 bases from V and 4 bases from J; junction bases left unmatched: 6. The CDR3 sequence: CASSLEAGARYEQYF. The CDR3 DNA reads as TGTGCCAGCAGCTTAGAGGCGGGAGCGCGGTACGAGCAGTACTTC.

Only a few counts were recorded for this clone. The chain couples TRBV21-1 to TRBJ1-4. TRBV21-1 is marked as a pseudogene. The CDR3 is 15 amino acids. For the CDR3, the DNA is TGTGCCAGCAGCAACCGTCGGGGAAAGGCTGAAAAACTGTTTTTT. As protein: CASSNRRGKAEKLFF.

The CDR3 nucleotides are TGCGCCAGCAGCCAAGATTCTAGGGGTGGTTCACCCCTCCACTTT. It encodes CASSQDSRGGSPLHF. The rearrangement links TRBV4-1 to TRBJ1-6, with D perhaps TRBD1 (5 bases). The germline CDR1 and CDR2 sequences are MGHRA and YSYEKL. Trimming took off 0 bases at V and 9 bases at J, with 12 bases between the two ends. The length of the CDR3 is 15 residues.

The rearrangement links TRBV7-9 to TRBJ2-7, with TRBD1 matching 7 bases. The V segment lost 4 bases and the J segment 2 bases; nucleotides outside the gene matches: 5. Looked up from germline, CDR1 is SEHNR and CDR2 is FQNEAQ (reference sequence). There are 14 residues in the CDR3. The CDR3 region has the DNA TGTGCCAGCAGCTCTGTTGACAGGGCCTACGAGCAGTACTTC. It encodes CASSSVDRAYEQYF.

The chain recombines TRBV14 with TRBJ2-1, with D tentatively TRBD2 (6 bases). Germline loops: CDR1 SGHDN, CDR2 FVKESK. This CDR3 contains 17 residues. V gave up 3 bases and J gave up 0 bases, with 15 bases separating them. CDR3 protein: CASSQWSGVNSYNEQFF. The CDR3, as DNA: TGTGCCAGCAGCCAGTGGTCGGGGGTTAACTCCTACAATGAGCAGTTCTTC.

This chain links TRBV15 with TRBJ2-1, with D hard to call. The V end was cut by 0 bases, the J end by 10 bases, with 10 bases between. Germline CDR1 is LNHNV and CDR2 is YYDKDF (reference sequence). This CDR3 has 13 residues. The CDR3 spells CATSRDLVGEQFF. Written as DNA, the CDR3 is TGTGCCACCAGCAGAGATCTAGTTGGCGAGCAGTTCTTC.

The V and J genes are TRBV11-2 and TRBJ1-1, with D perhaps TRBD1 (5 bases). The CDR3 is 14 amino acids. Trimming removed 4 bases at V and 5 bases at J, with 14 bases between. In germline, CDR1 is SGHAT, CDR2 FQNNGV. CDR3 amino acids: CASSWRQMSTEAFF. The CDR3 DNA sequence: TGTGCCAGCAGCTGGAGACAGATGAGTACTGAAGCTTTCTTT.

Here the CDR3 DNA reads TGCGCCAGCAGCCCGGGGGGTTATTATAATTCACCCCTCCACTTT. Encoded protein: CASSPGGYYNSPLHF. J is TRBJ1-6 and V is TRBV4-3, with a weak D call TRBD1 (5 bases). CDR1 LGHNA and CDR2 YSLEER come from the germline V gene. V was cut by 4 bases and J by 4 bases, with 11 bases left in between. The CDR3 consists of 15 residues.

The chain uses TRBV19 and TRBJ2-3, with no clear D. Germline CDR1 LNHDA, CDR2 SQIVND (reference sequence). V lost 5 bases and J 4 bases, leaving 13 bases between the germline ends. The CDR3 is 14 amino acids. The chain's CDR3 is CASSRGSTADTQYF. CDR3 sequence (DNA): TGTGCCAGTAGTCGTGGTAGTACGGCAGATACGCAGTATTTT.

In DNA form, the CDR3 reads TGTGCCAGCAGCTTAGTGGCTAGCGGGTACAATGAGCAGTTCTTC. Translated, it gives CASSLVASGYNEQFF. This rearrangement joins TRBV11-3 to TRBJ2-1, with 8 bases aligning to TRBD2. The CDR3 spans 15 residues. Unmatched junction bases numbered 3, after V lost 1 base and J lost 4 bases. Germline V gene data show CDR1 as SGHNT and CDR2 as YENEEA.

V gene TRBV27 combines with J gene TRBJ2-7, with 7 positions matching TRBD1. CDR1 is MNHEY and CDR2 is SMNVEV in the germline V gene (reference sequence). The CDR3 length is 13 residues. V was pared by 2 bases and J by 3 bases, with 1 base of the junction left unmatched. The CDR3 loop is CASSLNRGYEQYF. The CDR3 region has the DNA TGTGCCAGCAGTTTAAACAGGGGCTACGAGCAGTACTTC.

This clone has only one observation. V and J are TRBV6-5 and TRBJ2-1, with 8 bases identical to TRBD2. The germline gives CDR1 MNHEY, CDR2 SVGAGI. The V gene end was trimmed by 2 bases and the J gene end by 6 bases; junction bases not matched to a gene: 9. The CDR3 extends over 16 amino acids. The CDR3 DNA sequence: TGTGCCAGCAGTTACGAAGCGGGGGCTTGGGGCAATGAGCAGTTCTTC. This gives the protein CASSYEAGAWGNEQFF.

The genes are TRBV7-9 and TRBJ2-2, with 8 bases lining up with TRBD1. CDR3 length: 14 residues. J was trimmed by 7 bases and V by 5 bases; bases with no gene match: 6. CDR1 and CDR2 from the germline V gene are SEHNR and FQNEAQ (reference sequence). The CDR3 loop reads CASSPDRAYGELFF. The DNA for the CDR3 is TGTGCCAGCAGCCCGGACAGGGCGTACGGGGAGCTGTTTTTT.

The chain uses TRBV9 and TRBJ2-7, with 10 bases fitting TRBD1. The CDR3 contains 15 residues. J was trimmed by 5 bases and V by 0 bases; bases with no gene match: 5. The germline gives CDR1 SGDLS, CDR2 YYNGEE. CDR3: CASSVEGTGAHEQYF. CDR3 sequence (DNA): TGTGCCAGCAGCGTAGAAGGGACAGGGGCTCACGAGCAGTACTTC.

This clone turned up a few times. The V call is TRBV4-3, the J call TRBJ2-7; 11 nucleotides align to TRBD1. The CDR3 has 16 residues. V lost 4 bases to trimming and J lost 6 bases; unmatched junction nucleotides: 11. Germline V CDR1 and CDR2: LGHNA, YSLEER. This CDR3 reads CASSPSRTGGIPEQYF. DNA for the CDR3: TGCGCCAGCAGCCCCTCGAGGACAGGGGGCATCCCCGAGCAGTACTTC.

V is TRBV7-9 and J is TRBJ1-2; D ambiguous. Trimming stripped 1 base from V and 5 bases from J, with 14 bases between. Looked up from germline, CDR1 is SEHNR and CDR2 is FQNEAQ (reference sequence). The CDR3 extends over 15 amino acids. The CDR3 protein is CASSLVIQPEYGYTF. CDR3 DNA: TGTGCCAGCAGCTTAGTCATACAGCCCGAATATGGCTACACCTTC. Full variable domain (outside the CDR3, taken from reference TRBV7-9 and TRBJ1-2): DTGVSQNPRHKITKRGQNVTFRCDPISEHNRLYWYRQTLGQGPEFLTYFQNEAQLEKSRLLSDRFSAERPKGSFSTLEIQRTEQGDSAMYLCASSLVIQPEYGYTFGSGTRLTVV.

The V gene is TRBV7-8, the J gene TRBJ2-1; tentatively, D is TRBD2 (6 bases). The germline V and J ends were trimmed by 11 bases and 7 bases, with 12 bases remaining between them. Germline-derived CDR1 and CDR2 are SGHVS and FQNEAQ. This CDR3 has 11 residues. CDR3 in DNA: TGTGCCTCCTACGCGGGGAATGAGCAGTTCTTC. Encoded protein: CASYAGNEQFF.